What follows is one T cell receptor beta chain and its context. This sample stems from a study of shared clonotypes between healthy human individuals. After removal of 0 bases from V and 0 bases from J, the junction contained 5 bases not matched to a gene. Germline values: CDR1 LGHNA, CDR2 YNFKEQ. This CDR3 has 17 amino acids. Generated by immunoSEQ multiplex PCR, the TCRdb table keeps only in-frame clones and is missing some. The sample lists over a million clones, approximately 76% occurring once. This chain connects TRBV4-2 to TRBJ2-1; 7 positions match TRBD2. The sequencing input was memory CD4+ T cells sorted from blood. Documented subset: CD45RA-negative fraction. This TCR derives from a young man in good health. The CDR3 protein is CASSQEEAGPSYNEQFF. As DNA, the CDR3 is TGTGCCAGCAGCCAAGAAGAAGCGGGGCCCTCCTACAATGAGCAGTTCTTC.